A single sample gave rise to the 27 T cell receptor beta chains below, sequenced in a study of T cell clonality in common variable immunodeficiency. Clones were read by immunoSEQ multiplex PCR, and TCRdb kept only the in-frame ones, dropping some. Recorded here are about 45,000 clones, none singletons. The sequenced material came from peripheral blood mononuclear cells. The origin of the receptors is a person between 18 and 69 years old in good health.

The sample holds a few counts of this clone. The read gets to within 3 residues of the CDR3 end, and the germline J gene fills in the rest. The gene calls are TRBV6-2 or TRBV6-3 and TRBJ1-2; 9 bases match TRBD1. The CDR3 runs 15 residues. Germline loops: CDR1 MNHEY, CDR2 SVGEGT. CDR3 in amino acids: CASSYIGTGTYDYTF. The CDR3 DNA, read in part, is TGTGCCAGCAGTTACATCGGGACAGGGACCTACGAC.

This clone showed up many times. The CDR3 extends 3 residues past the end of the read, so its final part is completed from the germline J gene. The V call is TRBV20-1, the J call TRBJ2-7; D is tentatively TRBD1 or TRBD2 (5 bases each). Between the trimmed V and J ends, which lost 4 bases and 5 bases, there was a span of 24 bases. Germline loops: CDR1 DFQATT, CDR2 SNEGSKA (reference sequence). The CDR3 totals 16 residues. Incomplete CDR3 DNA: TGCAGTGCTAAGGGTCGAGGGGCAGCGTATTCTGACGAG. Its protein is CSAKGRGAAYSDE. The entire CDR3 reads CSAKGRGAAYSDEQYF.

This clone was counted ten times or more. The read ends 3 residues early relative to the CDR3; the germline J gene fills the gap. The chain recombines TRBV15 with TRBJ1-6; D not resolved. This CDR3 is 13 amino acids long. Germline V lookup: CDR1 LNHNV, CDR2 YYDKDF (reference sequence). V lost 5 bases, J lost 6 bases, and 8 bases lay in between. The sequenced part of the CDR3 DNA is TGTGCCACCAGCTCCCCCTTTAATTCACCC. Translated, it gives CATSSPFNSP. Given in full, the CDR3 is CATSSPFNSPLHF.

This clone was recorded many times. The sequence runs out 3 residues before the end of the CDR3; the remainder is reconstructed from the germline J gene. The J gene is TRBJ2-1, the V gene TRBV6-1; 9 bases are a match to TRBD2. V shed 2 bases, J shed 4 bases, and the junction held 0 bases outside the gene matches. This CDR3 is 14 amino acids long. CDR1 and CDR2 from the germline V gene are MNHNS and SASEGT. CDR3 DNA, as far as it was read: TGTGCCAGCAGTGAACTAGCGGGATACAATGAG. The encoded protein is CASSELAGYNE. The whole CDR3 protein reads CASSELAGYNEQFF.

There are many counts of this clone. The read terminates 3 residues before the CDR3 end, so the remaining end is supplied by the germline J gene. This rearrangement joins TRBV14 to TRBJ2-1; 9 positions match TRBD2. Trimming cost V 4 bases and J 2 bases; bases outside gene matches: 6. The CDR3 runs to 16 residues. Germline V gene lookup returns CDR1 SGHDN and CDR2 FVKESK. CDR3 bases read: TGTGCCAGCAGCCGGGGCGGGGGGGCTACCTACAATGAG. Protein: CASSRGGGATYNE. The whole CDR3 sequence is CASSRGGGATYNEQFF.

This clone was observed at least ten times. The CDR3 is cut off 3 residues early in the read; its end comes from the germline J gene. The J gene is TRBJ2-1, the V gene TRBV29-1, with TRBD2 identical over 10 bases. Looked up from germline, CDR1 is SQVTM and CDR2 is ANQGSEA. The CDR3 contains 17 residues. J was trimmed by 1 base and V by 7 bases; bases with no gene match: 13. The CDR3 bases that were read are TGCAGCGCCCTGGGGCTAGCGGGAGAGCGGTCCTACAATGAG. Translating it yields CSALGLAGERSYNE. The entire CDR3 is CSALGLAGERSYNEQFF.

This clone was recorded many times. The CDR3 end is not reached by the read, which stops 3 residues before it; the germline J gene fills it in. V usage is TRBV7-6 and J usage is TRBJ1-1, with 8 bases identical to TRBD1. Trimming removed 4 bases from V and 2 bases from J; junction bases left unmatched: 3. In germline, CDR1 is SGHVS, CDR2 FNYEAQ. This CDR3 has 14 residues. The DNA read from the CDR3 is TGTGCCAGCAGCTCGGGGACAGGAAACACTGAA. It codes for CASSSGTGNTE. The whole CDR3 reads CASSSGTGNTEAFF.

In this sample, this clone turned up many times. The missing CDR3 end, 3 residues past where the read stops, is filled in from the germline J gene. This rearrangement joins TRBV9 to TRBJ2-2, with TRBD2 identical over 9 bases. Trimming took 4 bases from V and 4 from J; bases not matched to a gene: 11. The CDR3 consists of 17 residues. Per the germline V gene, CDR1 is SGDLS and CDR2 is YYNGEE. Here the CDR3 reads CASSPRRTSVFTGELFF. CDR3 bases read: TGTGCCAGCAGCCCACGCCGGACTAGCGTTTTCACCGGGGAG.

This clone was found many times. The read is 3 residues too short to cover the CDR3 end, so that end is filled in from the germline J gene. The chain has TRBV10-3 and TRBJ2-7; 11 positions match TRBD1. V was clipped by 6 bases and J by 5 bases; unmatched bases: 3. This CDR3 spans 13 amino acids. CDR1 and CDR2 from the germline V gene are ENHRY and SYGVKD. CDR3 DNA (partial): TGTGCCATCAGGGGGACAGGGGGGGACGAG. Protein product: CAIRGTGGDE. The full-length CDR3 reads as CAIRGTGGDEQYF.

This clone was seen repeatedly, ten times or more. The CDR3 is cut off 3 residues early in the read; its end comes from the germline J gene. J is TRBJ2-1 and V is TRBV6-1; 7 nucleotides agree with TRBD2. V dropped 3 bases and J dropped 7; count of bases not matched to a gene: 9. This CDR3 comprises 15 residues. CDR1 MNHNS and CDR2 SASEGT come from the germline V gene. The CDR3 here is CASSDWRGSGNEQFF. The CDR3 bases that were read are TGTGCCAGCAGTGATTGGCGGGGGTCTGGGAATGAG.

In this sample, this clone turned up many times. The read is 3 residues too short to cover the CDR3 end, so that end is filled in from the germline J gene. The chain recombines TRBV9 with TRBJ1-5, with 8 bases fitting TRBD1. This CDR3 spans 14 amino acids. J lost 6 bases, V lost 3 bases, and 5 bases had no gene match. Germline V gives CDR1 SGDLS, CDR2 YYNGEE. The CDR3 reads CASSAGGFGQPQHF. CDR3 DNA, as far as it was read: TGTGCCAGCAGCGCAGGGGGCTTCGGTCAGCCC.

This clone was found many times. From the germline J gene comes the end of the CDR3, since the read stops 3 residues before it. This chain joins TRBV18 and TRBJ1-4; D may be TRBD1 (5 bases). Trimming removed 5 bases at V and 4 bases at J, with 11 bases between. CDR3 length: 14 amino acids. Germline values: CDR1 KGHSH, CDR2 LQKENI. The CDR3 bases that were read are TGTGCCAGCTCAAGATCGGGGGGTAATGAAAAA. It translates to CASSRSGGNEK. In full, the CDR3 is CASSRSGGNEKLFF.

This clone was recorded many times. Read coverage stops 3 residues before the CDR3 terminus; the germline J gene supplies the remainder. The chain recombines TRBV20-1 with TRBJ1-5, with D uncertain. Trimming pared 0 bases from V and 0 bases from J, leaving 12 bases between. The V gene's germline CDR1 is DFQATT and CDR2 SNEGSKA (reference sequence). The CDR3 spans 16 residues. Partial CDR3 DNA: TGCAGTGCTAGAGATTCAAAACAGTATAGCAATCAGCCC. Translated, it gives CSARDSKQYSNQP. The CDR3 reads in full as CSARDSKQYSNQPQHF.

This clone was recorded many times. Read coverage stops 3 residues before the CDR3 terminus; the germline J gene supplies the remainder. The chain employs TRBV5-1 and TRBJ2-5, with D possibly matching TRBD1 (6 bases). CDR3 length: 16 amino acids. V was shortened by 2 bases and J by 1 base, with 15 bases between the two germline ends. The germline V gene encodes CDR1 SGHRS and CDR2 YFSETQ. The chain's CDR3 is CASSLTGTGVQETQYF. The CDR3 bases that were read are TGCGCCAGCAGCTTAACAGGGACCGGGGTCCAAGAGACC.

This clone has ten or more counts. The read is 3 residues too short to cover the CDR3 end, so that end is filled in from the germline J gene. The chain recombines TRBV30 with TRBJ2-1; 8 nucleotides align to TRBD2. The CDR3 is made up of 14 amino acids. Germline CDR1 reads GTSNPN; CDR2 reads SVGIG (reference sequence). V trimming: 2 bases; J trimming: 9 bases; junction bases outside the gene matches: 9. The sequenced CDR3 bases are TGTGCCTGGAGTTTAGAAGGACTAGCTGCTGAG. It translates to CAWSLEGLAAE. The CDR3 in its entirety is CAWSLEGLAAEQFF.

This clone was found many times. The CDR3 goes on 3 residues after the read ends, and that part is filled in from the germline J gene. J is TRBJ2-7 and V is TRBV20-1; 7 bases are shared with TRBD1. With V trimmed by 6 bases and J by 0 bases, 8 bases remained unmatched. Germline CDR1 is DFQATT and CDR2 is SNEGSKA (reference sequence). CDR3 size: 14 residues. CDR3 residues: CSAKGQLSSYEQYF. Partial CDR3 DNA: TGCAGTGCAAAGGGACAGCTAAGCTCCTACGAG.

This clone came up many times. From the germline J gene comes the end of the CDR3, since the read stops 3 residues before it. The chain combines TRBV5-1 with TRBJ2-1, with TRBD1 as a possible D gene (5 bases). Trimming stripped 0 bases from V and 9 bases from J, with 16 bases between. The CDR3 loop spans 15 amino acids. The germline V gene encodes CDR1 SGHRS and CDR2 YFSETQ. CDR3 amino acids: CASSLVRGAASEQFF. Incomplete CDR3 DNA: TGCGCCAGCAGCTTGGTTCGTGGGGCGGCGAGTGAG.

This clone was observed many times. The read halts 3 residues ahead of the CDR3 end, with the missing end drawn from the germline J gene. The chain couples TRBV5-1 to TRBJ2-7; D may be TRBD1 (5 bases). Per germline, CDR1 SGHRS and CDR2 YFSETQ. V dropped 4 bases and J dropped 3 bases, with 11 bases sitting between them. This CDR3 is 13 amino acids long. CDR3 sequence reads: CASSGTRVYEQYF. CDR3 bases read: TGCGCCAGCAGCGGAACCAGGGTCTACGAG.

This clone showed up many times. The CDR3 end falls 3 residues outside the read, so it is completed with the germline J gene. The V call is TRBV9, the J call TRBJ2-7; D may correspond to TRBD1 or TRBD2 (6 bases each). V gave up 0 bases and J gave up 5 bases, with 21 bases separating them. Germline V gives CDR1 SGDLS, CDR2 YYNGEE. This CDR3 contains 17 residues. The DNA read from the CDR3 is TGTGCCAGCAGCGTAGGGGGAGGAGCAGGGGCTTACCACGAG. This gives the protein CASSVGGGAGAYHE. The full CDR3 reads CASSVGGGAGAYHEQYF.

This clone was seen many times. This chain's CDR3 is CASRFLQGRGTGELFF. Partial CDR3 DNA: TGCGCCAGCAGGTTCCTACAGGGGCGGGGCACCGGGGAG. This chain links TRBV5-1 with TRBJ2-2; D is possibly TRBD1 (7 bases). Sequencing ends 3 residues short of the CDR3 end; the germline J gene provides the rest. V lost 5 bases and J lost 4, with 18 bases in between. The CDR3 totals 16 residues. Germline CDR1 is SGHRS and CDR2 is YFSETQ.

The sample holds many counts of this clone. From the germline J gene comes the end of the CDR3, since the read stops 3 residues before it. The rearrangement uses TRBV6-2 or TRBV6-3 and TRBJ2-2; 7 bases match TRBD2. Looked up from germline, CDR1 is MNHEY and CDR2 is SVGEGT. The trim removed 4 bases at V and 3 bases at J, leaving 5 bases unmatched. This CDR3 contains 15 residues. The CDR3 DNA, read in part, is TGTGCCAGCAGTTCCGCGGCGGGGGACACCGGGGAG. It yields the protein CASSSAAGDTGE. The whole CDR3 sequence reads CASSSAAGDTGELFF.

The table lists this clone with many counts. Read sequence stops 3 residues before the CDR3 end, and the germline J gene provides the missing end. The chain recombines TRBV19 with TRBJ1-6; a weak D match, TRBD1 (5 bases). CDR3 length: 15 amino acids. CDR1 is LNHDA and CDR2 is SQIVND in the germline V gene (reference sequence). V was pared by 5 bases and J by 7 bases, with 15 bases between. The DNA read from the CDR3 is TGTGCCAGTAGTCCCCTGGGGGGTTGGAATTCACCC. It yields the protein CASSPLGGWNSP. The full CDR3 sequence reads CASSPLGGWNSPLHF.

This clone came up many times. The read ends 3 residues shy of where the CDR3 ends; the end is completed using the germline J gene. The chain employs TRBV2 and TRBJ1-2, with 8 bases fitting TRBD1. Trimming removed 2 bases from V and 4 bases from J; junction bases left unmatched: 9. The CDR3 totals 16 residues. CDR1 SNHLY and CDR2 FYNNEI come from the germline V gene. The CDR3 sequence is CASSEWKGQELYGYTF. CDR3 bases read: TGTGCCAGCAGTGAATGGAAGGGACAGGAGCTCTATGGC.

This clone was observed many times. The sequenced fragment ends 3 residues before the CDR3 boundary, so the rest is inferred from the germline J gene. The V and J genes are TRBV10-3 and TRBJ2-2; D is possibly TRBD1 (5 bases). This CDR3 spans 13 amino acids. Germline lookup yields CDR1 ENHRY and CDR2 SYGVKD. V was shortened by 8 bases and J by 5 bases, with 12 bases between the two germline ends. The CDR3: CAIGLGETGELFF. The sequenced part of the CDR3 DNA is TGTGCCATCGGCTTAGGGGAAACCGGGGAG.

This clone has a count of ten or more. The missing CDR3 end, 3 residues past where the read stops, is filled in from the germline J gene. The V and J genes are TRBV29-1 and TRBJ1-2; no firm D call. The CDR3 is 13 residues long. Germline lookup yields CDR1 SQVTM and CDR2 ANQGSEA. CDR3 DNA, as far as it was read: TGCAGCGTTGAAGAAGGAGGGTTGGAGGGC. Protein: CSVEEGGLEG. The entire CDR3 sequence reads CSVEEGGLEGYTF.

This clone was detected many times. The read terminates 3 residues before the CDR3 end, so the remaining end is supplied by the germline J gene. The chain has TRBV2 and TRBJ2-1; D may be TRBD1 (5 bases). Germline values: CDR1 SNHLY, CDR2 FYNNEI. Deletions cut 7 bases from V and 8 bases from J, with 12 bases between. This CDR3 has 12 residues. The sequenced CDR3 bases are TGTGCCAGCACAGAATGGGGCGATGAG. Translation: CASTEWGDE. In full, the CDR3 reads CASTEWGDEQFF.

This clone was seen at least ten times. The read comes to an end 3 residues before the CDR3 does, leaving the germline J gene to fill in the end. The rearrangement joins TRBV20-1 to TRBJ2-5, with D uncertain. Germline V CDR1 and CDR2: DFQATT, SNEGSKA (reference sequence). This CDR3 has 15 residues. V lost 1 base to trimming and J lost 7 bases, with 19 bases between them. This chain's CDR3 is CSARVRHSPYGTQYF. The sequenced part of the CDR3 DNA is TGCAGTGCTAGAGTGAGACATTCACCCTACGGGACC.